This entry concerns a single T cell receptor beta chain. The antigen it recognizes is unknown. No much larger clone exists at a distance of one base, and base qualities are not known. The sample is drawn from a study of T cell changes during pregnancy in multiple sclerosis (dated by TCRdb to about 2019). Concerning the study at large: The study looked at changes in the T cell repertoire across pregnancy in women with multiple sclerosis.

The library was generated by the immunoSEQ multiplex PCR assay. As stored in TCRdb, this immuneACCESS dataset retains in-frame rearrangements with V and J assigned. A fraction of the clones does not appear; measured against another copy, unresolved V genes explain less than half of the discrepancy, and the remainder lacks a known reason. The sample profile shows roughly 59,000 clones; around 95% of them were found once. In total, the top ten clones hold less than 0.45% of the sample. For CDR1 and CDR2, the germline V gene (reference sequence) lists MNHEY and SMNVEV. Trimming costs V 5 bases and J 2 bases, and their ends lie 10 bases apart. From the cysteine up to the phenylalanine, the CDR3 has a length of 13 residues. Left in the record is the CDR3 DNA by itself, 39 bases read in frame from the first base.

The sequencing here drew on CD4+ T cells from peripheral blood mononuclear cells, taken before pregnancy. The origin of this receptor is a female donor with multiple sclerosis, enrolled in a pregnancy study. Recombination linked TRBV27 to TRBJ2-7; the D gene cannot be resolved reliably. The nucleotide sequence is given as TGTGCCAGCAGTCCGCGCGGAGCCTACGAGCAGTACTTC. It codes for CASSPRGAYEQYF.